This T cell receptor (beta chain) was documented in a study of shared clonotypes between healthy human individuals. Between the trimmed V and J ends, which lost 1 base and 0 bases, there was a span of 15 bases. The CDR3 extends over 17 amino acids. The germline V gene encodes CDR1 SGHTA and CDR2 FQGNSA. The assay was immunoSEQ multiplex PCR, and TCRdb's table has in-frame clones only and misses some. The data contain 400,000 to 600,000 clones, roughly 77% of them singletons. The chain recombines TRBV7-2 with TRBJ1-2; D unresolved. Sequencing input: PBMCs. The receptor comes from a woman aged 40 to 50 in good health. Some clones in this sample may be carry-over from other donors' samples. The CDR3 bases are TGTGCCAGCAGCTTAGTAGTAGGGTCGGTTACTAACTATGGCTACACCTTC. Its protein is CASSLVVGSVTNYGYTF.